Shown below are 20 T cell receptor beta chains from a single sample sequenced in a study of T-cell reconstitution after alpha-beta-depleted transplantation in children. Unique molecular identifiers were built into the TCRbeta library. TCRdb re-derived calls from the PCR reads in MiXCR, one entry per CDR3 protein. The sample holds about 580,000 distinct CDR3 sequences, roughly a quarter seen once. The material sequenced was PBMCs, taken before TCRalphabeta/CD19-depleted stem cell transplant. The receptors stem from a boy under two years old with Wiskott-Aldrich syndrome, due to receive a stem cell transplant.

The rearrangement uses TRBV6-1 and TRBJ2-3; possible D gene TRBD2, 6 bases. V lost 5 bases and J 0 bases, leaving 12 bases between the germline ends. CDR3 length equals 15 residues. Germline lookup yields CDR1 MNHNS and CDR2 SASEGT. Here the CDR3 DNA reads TGTGCCAGCAGTAGCAGGGACTCTAGCACAGATACGCAGTATTTT. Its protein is CASSSRDSSTDTQYF.

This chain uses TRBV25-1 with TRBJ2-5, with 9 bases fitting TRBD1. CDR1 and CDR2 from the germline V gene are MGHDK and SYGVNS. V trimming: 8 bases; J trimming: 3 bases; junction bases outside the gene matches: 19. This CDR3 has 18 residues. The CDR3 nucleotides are TGTGCCAGCCGTGGGAGAGGGACAGGGAGTTTGGGCAAAGAGACCCAGTACTTC. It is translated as CASRGRGTGSLGKETQYF.

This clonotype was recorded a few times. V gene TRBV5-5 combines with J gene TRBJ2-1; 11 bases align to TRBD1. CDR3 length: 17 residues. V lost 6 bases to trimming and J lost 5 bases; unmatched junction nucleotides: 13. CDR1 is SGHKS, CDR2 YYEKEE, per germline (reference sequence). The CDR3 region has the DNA TGTGCCAGCACCTTAGAACTCCCGGGACAGGGGGACAATGAGCAGTTCTTC. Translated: CASTLELPGQGDNEQFF.

Here the CDR3 reads CASSYSASGSPYEQYF. CDR3 sequence (DNA): TGTGCCAGCAGTTACTCGGCTAGCGGGAGTCCCTACGAGCAGTACTTC. The rearrangement uses TRBV6-5 and TRBJ2-7; 10 positions match TRBD2. The CDR3 length is 16 residues. Germline-derived CDR1 and CDR2 are MNHEY and SVGAGI. Unmatched junction bases numbered 4, after V lost 0 bases and J lost 2 bases.

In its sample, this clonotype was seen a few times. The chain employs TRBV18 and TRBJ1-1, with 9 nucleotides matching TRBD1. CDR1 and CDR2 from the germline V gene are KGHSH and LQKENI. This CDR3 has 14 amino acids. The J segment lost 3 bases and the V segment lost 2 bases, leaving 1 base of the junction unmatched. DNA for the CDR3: TGTGCCAGCTCACCAAGACAGGGGGACACTGAAGCTTTCTTT. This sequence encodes CASSPRQGDTEAFF.

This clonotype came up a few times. The CDR3 here is CASSSRSRGLRVRWDTEAFF. CDR3 DNA: TGTGCCAGCAGTTCCCGGTCTAGGGGTTTGAGGGTGCGTTGGGACACTGAAGCTTTCTTT. The rearrangement uses TRBV6-2 or TRBV6-3 and TRBJ1-1, with a possible D match to TRBD1 (5 bases). V lost 4 bases to trimming and J lost 3 bases, with 30 bases between them. The CDR3 length is 20 residues. Germline loops: CDR1 MNHEY, CDR2 SVGEGT.

The CDR3 protein is CSGVAGIPTRGELFF. The CDR3 nucleotides are TGCAGTGGTGTAGCGGGGATCCCCACTAGAGGGGAGCTGTTTTTT. The genes are TRBV20-1 and TRBJ2-2; 8 positions match TRBD2. Germline V gene data show CDR1 as DFQATT and CDR2 as SNEGSKA (reference sequence). Trimming cost V 7 bases and J 8 bases; bases outside gene matches: 15. This CDR3 contains 15 residues.

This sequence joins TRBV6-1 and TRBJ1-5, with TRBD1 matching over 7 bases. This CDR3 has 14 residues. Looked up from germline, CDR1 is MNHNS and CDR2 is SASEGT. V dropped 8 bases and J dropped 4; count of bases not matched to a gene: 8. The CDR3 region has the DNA TGTGCCAGCGCCGGGACAGCGCTAAATCAGCCCCAGCATTTT. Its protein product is CASAGTALNQPQHF.

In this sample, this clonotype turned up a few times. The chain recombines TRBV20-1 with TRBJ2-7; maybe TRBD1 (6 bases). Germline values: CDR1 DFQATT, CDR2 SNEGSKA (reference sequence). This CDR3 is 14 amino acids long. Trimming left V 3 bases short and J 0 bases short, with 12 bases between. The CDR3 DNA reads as TGCAGTGCTAGGGGAGACAGGAGCTCCTACGAGCAGTACTTC. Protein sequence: CSARGDRSSYEQYF.

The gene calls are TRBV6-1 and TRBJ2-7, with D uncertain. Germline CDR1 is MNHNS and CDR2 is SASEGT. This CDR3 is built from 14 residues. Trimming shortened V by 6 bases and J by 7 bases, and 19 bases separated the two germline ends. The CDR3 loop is CASRPDLDAREQYF. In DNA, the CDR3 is TGTGCCAGCAGACCGGACCTGGACGCCCGAGAGCAGTACTTC.

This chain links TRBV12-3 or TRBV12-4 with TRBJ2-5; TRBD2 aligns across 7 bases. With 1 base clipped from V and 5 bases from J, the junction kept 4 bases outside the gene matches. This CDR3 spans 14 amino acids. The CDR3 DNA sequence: TGTGCCAGCAGTTTAGTGACTAGCAGGGAGACCCAGTACTTC. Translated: CASSLVTSRETQYF.

The CDR3 bases are TGTGCCAGCAGCTTTTCTGGGGCCGGGGTTACTGAAGCTTTCTTT. Amino acid sequence: CASSFSGAGVTEAFF. V and J are TRBV7-9 and TRBJ1-1, with D maybe TRBD1 (5 bases). Per germline, CDR1 SEHNR and CDR2 FQNEAQ (reference sequence). This CDR3 contains 15 residues. V was shortened by 3 bases and J by 5 bases, with 16 bases between the two germline ends.

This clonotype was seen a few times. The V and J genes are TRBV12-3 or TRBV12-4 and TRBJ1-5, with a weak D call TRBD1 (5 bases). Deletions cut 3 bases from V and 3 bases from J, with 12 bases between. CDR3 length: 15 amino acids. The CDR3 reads CASSFRGDDNQPQHF. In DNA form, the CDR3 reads TGTGCCAGCAGTTTTAGGGGAGATGACAATCAGCCCCAGCATTTT.

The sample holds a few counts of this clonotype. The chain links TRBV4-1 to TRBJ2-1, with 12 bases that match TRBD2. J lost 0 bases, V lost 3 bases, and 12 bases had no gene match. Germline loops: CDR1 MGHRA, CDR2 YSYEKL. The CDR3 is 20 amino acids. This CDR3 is CASSHSLAGGQRDSYNEQFF. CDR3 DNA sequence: TGCGCCAGCAGCCACTCACTAGCGGGAGGACAAAGAGACTCCTACAATGAGCAGTTCTTC.

The CDR3 region has the DNA TGTGCCAGCAGCCGACAACTTGGGGGGACCCAGTACTTC. Translated, it gives CASSRQLGGTQYF. This chain connects TRBV11-3 to TRBJ2-5; D may correspond to TRBD1 or TRBD2 (5 bases each). This CDR3 is 13 amino acids long. V dropped 5 bases and J dropped 7 bases, with 14 bases sitting between them. Germline CDR1 reads SGHNT; CDR2 reads YENEEA.

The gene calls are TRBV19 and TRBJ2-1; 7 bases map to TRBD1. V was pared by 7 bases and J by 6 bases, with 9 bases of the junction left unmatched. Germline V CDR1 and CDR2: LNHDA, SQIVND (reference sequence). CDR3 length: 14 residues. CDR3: CASKLRRGPNEQFF. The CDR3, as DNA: TGTGCCAGTAAACTCCGAAGGGGGCCCAATGAGCAGTTCTTC.

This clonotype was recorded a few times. CDR3 nucleotide sequence: TGTGCCAGCAGCCCCAGAGCGAACACCGGGGAGCTGTTTTTT. Its translation: CASSPRANTGELFF. The chain links TRBV12-3 or TRBV12-4 to TRBJ2-2; D uncertain. The V end was cut by 6 bases, the J end by 0 bases, with 8 bases between. The CDR3 loop spans 14 amino acids.

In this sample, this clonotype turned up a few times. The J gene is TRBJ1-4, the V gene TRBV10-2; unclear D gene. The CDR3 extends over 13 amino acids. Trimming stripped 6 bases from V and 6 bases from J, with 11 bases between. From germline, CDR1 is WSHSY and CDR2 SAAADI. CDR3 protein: CASRTTPYEKLFF. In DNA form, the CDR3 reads TGCGCCAGCAGGACTACCCCGTATGAAAAACTGTTTTTT.

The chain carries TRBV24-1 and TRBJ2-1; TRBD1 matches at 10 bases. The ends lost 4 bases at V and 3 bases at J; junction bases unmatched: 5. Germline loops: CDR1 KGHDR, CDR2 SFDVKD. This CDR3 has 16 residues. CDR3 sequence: CATSDSGTGDYNEQFF. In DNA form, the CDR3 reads TGTGCCACCAGTGACTCCGGGACAGGGGACTACAATGAGCAGTTCTTC.

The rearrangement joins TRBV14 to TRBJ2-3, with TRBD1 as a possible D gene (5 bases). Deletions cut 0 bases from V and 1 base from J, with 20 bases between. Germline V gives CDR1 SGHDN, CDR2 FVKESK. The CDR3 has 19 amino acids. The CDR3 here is CASSQDTTRQGLRTDTQYF. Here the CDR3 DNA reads TGTGCCAGCAGCCAAGATACCACACGCCAGGGTTTGCGCACAGATACGCAGTATTTT.